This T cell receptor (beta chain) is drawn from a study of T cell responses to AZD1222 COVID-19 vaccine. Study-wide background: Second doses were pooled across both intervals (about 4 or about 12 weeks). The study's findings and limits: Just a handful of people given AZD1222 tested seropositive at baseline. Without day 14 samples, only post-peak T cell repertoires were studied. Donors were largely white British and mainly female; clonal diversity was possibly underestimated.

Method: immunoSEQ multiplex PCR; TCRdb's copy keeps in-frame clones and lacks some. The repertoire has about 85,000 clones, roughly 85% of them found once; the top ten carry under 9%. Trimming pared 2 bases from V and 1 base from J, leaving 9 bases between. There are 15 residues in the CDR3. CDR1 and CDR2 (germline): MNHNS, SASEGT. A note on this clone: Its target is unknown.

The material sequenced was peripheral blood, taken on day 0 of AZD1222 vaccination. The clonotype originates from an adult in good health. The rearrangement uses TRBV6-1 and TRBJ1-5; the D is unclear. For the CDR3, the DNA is TGTGCCAGCAGTGAAACCAGGACGAGCAATCAGCCCCAGCATTTT. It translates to CASSETRTSNQPQHF.